The 9 T cell receptor beta chains listed next were all sequenced from one sample in a study of PD-1 blockade in classical Hodgkin lymphoma. Relapse after autologous stem cell transplantation occurred in every patient, and brentuximab vedotin exposure varied. TCRdb keeps only in-frame clones here, not all; method: immunoSEQ multiplex PCR. The sample contains approximately 59,000 clones, 75% to 95% of which appear only once. The starting material was peripheral blood mononuclear cells (PBMCs), obtained before the second cycle of nivolumab. The receptors were sampled from a human donor with classical Hodgkin lymphoma.

The J gene is TRBJ2-1, the V gene TRBV7-6; D not resolved. Trimming took 1 base from V and 4 from J, leaving 17 bases between them. This CDR3 has 17 amino acids. CDR1 and CDR2 (germline): SGHVS, FNYEAQ. This CDR3 reads CASSLETLGLGYNEQFF. DNA of the CDR3: TGTGCCAGCAGCTTAGAAACCCTAGGTCTCGGTTACAATGAGCAGTTCTTC.

The rearrangement joins TRBV19 to TRBJ2-3; no definite D call. Germline CDR1 reads LNHDA; CDR2 reads SQIVND (reference sequence). With 5 bases removed from V and 3 bases from J, the gap between germline ends came to 12 bases. There are 14 residues in the CDR3. The CDR3 is CASSSAGLTDTQYF. The CDR3 region has the DNA TGTGCCAGTAGTTCCGCCGGGCTGACAGATACGCAGTATTTT.

The rearrangement uses TRBV7-2 and TRBJ2-3; tentative D call: TRBD1 (6 bases). Germline lookup yields CDR1 SGHTA and CDR2 FQGNSA. This CDR3 comprises 15 residues. The ends were cut back, 3 bases at V and 3 bases at J, with 13 bases in the middle. CDR3 amino acids: CASSFAQGSTDTQYF. The CDR3 region has the DNA TGTGCCAGCAGCTTTGCCCAGGGGTCGACAGATACGCAGTATTTT.

DNA for the CDR3: TGTGCCAGCAGTGAATATTTTGGACAGATTAGTACGCAGTATTTT. This sequence encodes CASSEYFGQISTQYF. The rearrangement joins TRBV25-1 to TRBJ2-3; D might be TRBD1 (6 bases). CDR3 length: 15 amino acids. The germline V gene has CDR1 MGHDK and CDR2 SYGVNS. V dropped 0 bases and J dropped 8 bases, with 15 bases sitting between them.

This chain uses TRBV28 with TRBJ2-7; possibly TRBD1 for D (5 bases). V was clipped by 2 bases and J by 0 bases, with 8 bases between them. The CDR3 is 14 residues long. Germline lookup yields CDR1 MDHEN and CDR2 SYDVKM. CDR3 bases: TGTGCCAGCAGTTTACACAGGAGCTCCTACGAGCAGTACTTC. It is translated as CASSLHRSSYEQYF.

DNA for the CDR3: TGTGCCAGCGACCGCCGGGACTCAGAGACCCAGTACTTC. This translates into CASDRRDSETQYF. V is TRBV2 and J is TRBJ2-5; D perhaps matches TRBD2 (6 bases). Germline values: CDR1 SNHLY, CDR2 FYNNEI. The germline V and J ends were trimmed by 8 bases and 4 bases, with 14 bases remaining between them. This CDR3 is 13 amino acids long. The full variable domain, with the rest looked up from reference TRBV2 and TRBJ2-5, is EPEVTQTPSHQVTQMGQEVILRCVPISNHLYFYWYRQILGQKVEFLVSFYNNEISEKSEIFDDQFSVERPDGSNFTLKIRSTKLEDSAMYFCASDRRDSETQYFGPGTRLLVL.

The CDR3 DNA is TGCGCCAGCAGCCCTGCCTCGGGACTAGCAACGGATACGCAGTATTTT. Translating gives CASSPASGLATDTQYF. The rearrangement joins TRBV4-1 to TRBJ2-3, with 9 bases fitting TRBD2. V dropped 4 bases and J dropped 6; count of bases not matched to a gene: 11. This CDR3 contains 16 residues. Germline-derived CDR1 and CDR2 are MGHRA and YSYEKL.

V usage is TRBV2 and J usage is TRBJ2-7; D gene uncertain. The CDR3 loop spans 11 amino acids. Germline-derived CDR1 and CDR2 are SNHLY and FYNNEI. Trimming left V 4 bases short and J 7 bases short, with 8 bases between. The CDR3 nucleotides read TGTGCCAGCAGTGTAACTGTGGAGCAGTACTTC. Residues: CASSVTVEQYF.

The chain carries TRBV2 and TRBJ2-7; TRBD2 is a possible D gene (5 bases). The CDR3 runs to 10 residues. Trimming cost V 8 bases and J 5 bases, with 7 bases left between them. Germline V gene data show CDR1 as SNHLY and CDR2 as FYNNEI. The CDR3 region is CASERDEQYF. The CDR3 DNA is TGTGCCAGCGAGAGGGACGAGCAGTACTTC. The variable domain in full, completed from reference TRBV2 and TRBJ2-7, reads EPEVTQTPSHQVTQMGQEVILRCVPISNHLYFYWYRQILGQKVEFLVSFYNNEISEKSEIFDDQFSVERPDGSNFTLKIRSTKLEDSAMYFCASERDEQYFGPGTRLTVT.